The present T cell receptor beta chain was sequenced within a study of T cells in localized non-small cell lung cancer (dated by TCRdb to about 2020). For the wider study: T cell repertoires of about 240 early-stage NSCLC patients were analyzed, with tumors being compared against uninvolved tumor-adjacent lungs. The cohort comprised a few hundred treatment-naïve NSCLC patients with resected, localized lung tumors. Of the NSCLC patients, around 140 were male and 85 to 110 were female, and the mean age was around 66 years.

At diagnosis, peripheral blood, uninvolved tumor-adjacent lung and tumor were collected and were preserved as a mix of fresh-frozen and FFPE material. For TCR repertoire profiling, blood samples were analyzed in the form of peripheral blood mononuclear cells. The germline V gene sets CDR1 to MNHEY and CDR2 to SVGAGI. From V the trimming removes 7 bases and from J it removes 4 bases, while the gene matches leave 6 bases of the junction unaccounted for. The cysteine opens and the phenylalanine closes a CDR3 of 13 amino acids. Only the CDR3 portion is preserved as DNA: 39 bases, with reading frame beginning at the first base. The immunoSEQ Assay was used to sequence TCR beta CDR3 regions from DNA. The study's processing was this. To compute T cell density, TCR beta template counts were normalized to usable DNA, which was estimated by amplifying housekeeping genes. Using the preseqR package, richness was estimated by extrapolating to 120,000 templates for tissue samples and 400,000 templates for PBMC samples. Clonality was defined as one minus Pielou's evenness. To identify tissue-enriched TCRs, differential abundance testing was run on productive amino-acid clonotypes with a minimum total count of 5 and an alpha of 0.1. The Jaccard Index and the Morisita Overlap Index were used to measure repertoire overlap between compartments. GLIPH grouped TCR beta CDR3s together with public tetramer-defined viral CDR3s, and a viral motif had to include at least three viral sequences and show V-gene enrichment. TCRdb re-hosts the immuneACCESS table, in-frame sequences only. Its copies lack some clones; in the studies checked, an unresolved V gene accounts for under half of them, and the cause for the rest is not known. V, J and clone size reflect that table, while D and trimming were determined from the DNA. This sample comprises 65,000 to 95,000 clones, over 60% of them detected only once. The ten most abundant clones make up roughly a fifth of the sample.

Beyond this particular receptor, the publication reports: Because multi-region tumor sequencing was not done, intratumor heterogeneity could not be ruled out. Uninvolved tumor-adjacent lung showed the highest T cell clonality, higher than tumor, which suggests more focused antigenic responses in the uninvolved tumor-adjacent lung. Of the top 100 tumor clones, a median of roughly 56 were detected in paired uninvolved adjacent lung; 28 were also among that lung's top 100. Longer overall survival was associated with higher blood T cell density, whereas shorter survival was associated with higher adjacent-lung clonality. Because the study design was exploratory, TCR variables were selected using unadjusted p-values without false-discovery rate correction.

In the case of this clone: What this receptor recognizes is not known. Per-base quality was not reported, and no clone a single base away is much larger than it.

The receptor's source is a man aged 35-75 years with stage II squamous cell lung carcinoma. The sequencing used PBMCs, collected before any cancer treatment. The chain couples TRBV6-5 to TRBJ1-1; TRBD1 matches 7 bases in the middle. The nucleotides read TGTGCCAGCACCCGAGAGGGGGCCACTGAAGCTTTCTTT. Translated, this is CASTREGATEAFF.